The next 21 T cell receptor beta chains were all read from a single sample in a study of control samples from healthy donors and cancer patients. The protocol was immunoSEQ multiplex PCR, while the TCRdb copy is restricted to in-frame clones and leaves out a portion. Of under 150,000 clones listed, roughly 92% are singletons. Sequencing used blood. These receptors were obtained from a man aged 25 to 40 in good health.

This clone is a singleton in its sample. This rearrangement joins TRBV7-3 to TRBJ2-2, with a weak D call TRBD2 (6 bases). The V gene lost 4 bases and the J gene lost 8 bases, with 17 bases spanning the gap. Germline V gene data show CDR1 as SGHTA and CDR2 as FQGTGA. CDR3 length equals 15 residues. The CDR3 DNA follows: TGTGCCAGCAGCTCCGGGACCACCGGAGGGGGGGAGCTGTTTTTT. This sequence encodes CASSSGTTGGGELFF.

This sequence joins TRBV28 and TRBJ1-5, with unresolved D. The V and J ends lost 6 bases and 0 bases respectively, with 24 bases between them. The CDR3 is made up of 19 amino acids. The germline gives CDR1 MDHEN, CDR2 SYDVKM. As DNA, the CDR3 is TGTGCCAGCAGCGTACCCCTTCAGACCGACAACTATAGCAATCAGCCCCAGCATTTT. This sequence encodes CASSVPLQTDNYSNQPQHF.

The chain has TRBV30 and TRBJ2-7; unclear D gene. The germline CDR1 and CDR2 sequences are GTSNPN and SVGIG (reference sequence). The CDR3 is made up of 16 amino acids. V lost 1 base and J 0 bases, leaving 16 bases between the germline ends. The CDR3 is CAWSGVGSLGSYEQYF. The CDR3 DNA follows: TGTGCCTGGAGTGGGGTCGGCAGTCTGGGCTCCTACGAGCAGTACTTC.

The chain couples TRBV5-4 to TRBJ2-7; D gene ambiguous. This CDR3 comprises 12 residues. V lost 4 bases, J lost 6 bases, and 11 bases lay in between. Germline CDR1 reads SGHNT; CDR2 reads YYREEE (reference sequence). CDR3 protein: CASSPGLSEQYF. For the CDR3, the DNA is TGTGCCAGCAGCCCAGGTCTCTCCGAGCAGTACTTC.

The chain recombines TRBV18 with TRBJ1-1; D unclear. Germline-derived CDR1 and CDR2 are KGHSH and LQKENI. The CDR3 length is 14 residues. V was trimmed by 3 bases and J by 5 bases, leaving 13 bases between them. CDR3 sequence reads: CASSPPTAKTEAFF. CDR3 coding DNA: TGTGCCAGCTCACCTCCAACAGCTAAAACTGAAGCTTTCTTT.

The CDR3 DNA sequence: TGTGCCAGCAGGTCTGTTACCGGGGCCTCGAACACTGAAGCTTTCTTT. Encoded protein: CASRSVTGASNTEAFF. The chain combines TRBV2 with TRBJ1-1; TRBD1 is a possible D gene (5 bases). The germline V and J ends were trimmed by 6 bases and 1 base, with 18 bases remaining between them. The CDR3 length is 16 residues. Germline V gene sequence: CDR1 SNHLY, CDR2 FYNNEI.

The V gene is TRBV10-3, the J gene TRBJ1-2; D not certain. The CDR3 runs to 15 residues. Germline loops: CDR1 ENHRY, CDR2 SYGVKD. Trimming shortened V by 0 bases and J by 8 bases, and 16 bases separated the two germline ends. CDR3 bases: TGTGCCATCAGTGAGTCTACCCTCCCCGTCGAGGGCTACACCTTC. As protein: CAISESTLPVEGYTF.

This clone was counted a single time. CDR3 sequence (DNA): TGTGCCAGCTCACGAGGCAAACAGAGCAACTATGGCTACACCTTC. This translates into CASSRGKQSNYGYTF. The chain is built from TRBV18 and TRBJ1-2; D is undetermined. CDR3 size: 15 residues. The germline CDR1 and CDR2 sequences are KGHSH and LQKENI. V lost 4 bases and J 2 bases, leaving 14 bases between the germline ends.

CDR3 bases: TGTGCTAGTGGTTCGTATCTTGGACAGGGGGCAGGAGAGGACACTGAAGCTTTCTTT. Translating gives CASGSYLGQGAGEDTEAFF. The V call is TRBV12-5, the J call TRBJ1-1; 11 positions agree with TRBD1. The V and J ends lost 4 bases and 3 bases, in that order; junction bases with no gene match: 16. The germline CDR1 and CDR2 sequences are LGHNT and FRNRAP. The CDR3 covers 19 residues.

The CDR3 DNA reads TGTGCCAGCAGGACCGACAGGGGGCGCGGGGAGACCCAGTACTTC. Residues: CASRTDRGRGETQYF. The genes are TRBV6-5 and TRBJ2-5, with 10 nucleotides matching TRBD1. This CDR3 contains 15 residues. CDR1 and CDR2 (germline): MNHEY, SVGAGI. Trimming removed 6 bases from V and 5 bases from J; junction bases left unmatched: 9.

The rearrangement uses TRBV3-1 (or the pseudogene TRBV3-2) and TRBJ2-1, with D possibly TRBD1 on 5 matching bases. Trimming took 1 base from V and 10 from J, leaving 11 bases between them. The CDR3 sequence is 13 residues long. Germline loops: CDR1 LGHDT, CDR2 YNNKEL (reference sequence). The CDR3 region has the DNA TGTGCCAGCAGCCAAGGTTTTAGGGGCGAGCAGTTCTTC. It yields the protein CASSQGFRGEQFF.

The V gene is TRBV2, the J gene TRBJ1-1, with no clear D. The CDR3 sequence is 11 residues long. V dropped 4 bases and J dropped 7 bases, with 7 bases sitting between them. Looked up from germline, CDR1 is SNHLY and CDR2 is FYNNEI. This chain's CDR3 is CASSVYVEAFF. DNA for the CDR3: TGTGCCAGCAGTGTGTATGTTGAAGCTTTCTTT. The variable domain in full, with the rest retrieved from reference TRBV2 and TRBJ1-1, is EPEVTQTPSHQVTQMGQEVILRCVPISNHLYFYWYRQILGQKVEFLVSFYNNEISEKSEIFDDQFSVERPDGSNFTLKIRSTKLEDSAMYFCASSVYVEAFFGQGTRLTVV.

The rearrangement joins TRBV11-2 to TRBJ2-3, with 9 bases that match TRBD2. The germline V gene has CDR1 SGHAT and CDR2 FQNNGV. The J segment lost 2 bases and the V segment lost 4 bases, leaving 16 bases of the junction unmatched. The CDR3 is 19 amino acids. Here the CDR3 reads CASSSTGTSLLLHTDTQYF. CDR3 bases: TGTGCCAGCAGCTCGACCGGGACTAGCCTTCTTCTTCACACAGATACGCAGTATTTT.

This chain links TRBV4-2 with TRBJ2-3, with 10 nucleotides matching TRBD2. CDR1 is LGHNA, CDR2 YNFKEQ, per germline. J was trimmed by 1 base and V by 2 bases; bases with no gene match: 0. CDR3 length: 15 amino acids. DNA of the CDR3: TGTGCCAGCAGCCAACTAGCGGGAGGCACAGATACGCAGTATTTT. Protein product: CASSQLAGGTDTQYF.

The V gene is TRBV6-1, the J gene TRBJ1-2, with TRBD1 matching over 9 bases. Germline CDR1 is MNHNS and CDR2 is SASEGT. J lost 4 bases, V lost 1 base, and 10 bases had no gene match. CDR3 length: 17 amino acids. CDR3 nucleotides: TGTGCCAGCAGTGAAGGGACAGGGGTAGCCCCTATCTATGGCTACACCTTC. This codes for CASSEGTGVAPIYGYTF.

This clone occurred a few times. This chain links TRBV29-1 with TRBJ1-1; D is ambiguous. There are 13 residues in the CDR3. V lost 6 bases, J lost 1 base, and 12 bases lay in between. Germline CDR1 SQVTM, CDR2 ANQGSEA. CDR3 protein: CSVRPAANTEAFF. In nucleotides, the CDR3 is TGCAGCGTCAGACCGGCAGCGAACACTGAAGCTTTCTTT.

V and J are TRBV7-9 and TRBJ2-1, with TRBD2 matching 7 bases. The CDR3 sequence is 14 residues long. CDR1 is SEHNR and CDR2 is FQNEAQ in the germline V gene (reference sequence). Losses at the gene ends were 1 base for V and 8 bases for J; bases not matched to a gene: 5. DNA of the CDR3: TGTGCCAGCAGCTTAGTGGGAGGGCGGTATGAGCAGTTCTTC. Protein: CASSLVGGRYEQFF. The whole variable domain, remainder taken from reference TRBV7-9 and TRBJ2-1, is DTGVSQNPRHKITKRGQNVTFRCDPISEHNRLYWYRQTLGQGPEFLTYFQNEAQLEKSRLLSDRFSAERPKGSFSTLEIQRTEQGDSAMYLCASSLVGGRYEQFFGPGTRLTVL.

The chain is built from TRBV14 and TRBJ1-1; D is unresolved. Germline V gene data show CDR1 as SGHDN and CDR2 as FVKESK. This CDR3 contains 15 residues. V was shortened by 1 base and J by 5 bases, with 14 bases between the two germline ends. The CDR3 protein is CASSQGPFIRTEAFF. Written as DNA, the CDR3 is TGTGCCAGCAGCCAAGGTCCCTTTATTAGAACTGAAGCTTTCTTT.

The rearrangement uses TRBV10-2 and TRBJ1-2; the match to TRBD1 covers 10 bases. This CDR3 has 18 amino acids. Trimming removed 6 bases from V and 4 bases from J; junction bases left unmatched: 17. Germline V CDR1 and CDR2: WSHSY, SAAADI. CDR3 amino acids: CASRLGSGQGESGYGYTF. CDR3 nucleotide sequence: TGCGCCAGCAGGCTGGGATCAGGACAGGGGGAGTCGGGCTATGGCTACACCTTC.

Only a few counts were recorded for this clone. V and J are TRBV11-3 and TRBJ2-1; 10 bases are a match to TRBD1. Germline V gene data show CDR1 as SGHNT and CDR2 as YENEEA. Losses at the gene ends were 6 bases for V and 1 base for J; bases not matched to a gene: 12. The length of the CDR3 is 18 residues. CDR3 in amino acids: CASSSNDRGRSSYNEQFF. DNA of the CDR3: TGTGCCAGCAGTTCAAACGACAGGGGGCGGTCGTCCTACAATGAGCAGTTCTTC.

The chain uses TRBV19 and TRBJ2-6; no definite D call. CDR1 is LNHDA, CDR2 SQIVND, per germline (reference sequence). Trimming left V 2 bases short and J 4 bases short, with 6 bases between. This CDR3 contains 14 residues. CDR3 in DNA: TGTGCCAGTAGTATATCGTGGGGGGCCAACGTCCTGACTTTC. Translated: CASSISWGANVLTF.